This is a list of T cell receptor beta chains from one sample in a study of T cell responses to AZD1222 COVID-19 vaccine. Method: immunoSEQ multiplex PCR; TCRdb's copy keeps in-frame clones and lacks some. Among tens of thousands of clones listed, approximately 83% were seen once. The sequencing here drew on peripheral blood, taken 28 days after the second AZD1222 dose. Source of these receptors: an adult who received the AZD1222 COVID-19 vaccine. Both conserved end residues are trimmed from each CDR3.

V: TRBV19
J: TRBJ1-1
CDR3: ASSATSGGRMNTEAF

V: TRBV11-2
J: TRBJ2-2
CDR3: ASSFRLREDLNTGELF

V: TRBV7-9
J: TRBJ2-3
CDR3: ASSLDLGRRTDTQY

V: TRBV5-6
J: TRBJ1-5
CDR3: ASSRDAAGQPQH

V: TRBV5-4
J: TRBJ1-1
CDR3: ASIGRVDTEAF

V: TRBV19
J: TRBJ1-5
CDR3: ASSTTWDSNQPQH

V: TRBV14
J: TRBJ1-4
CDR3: ASSRDRGEKLF

V: TRBV11-3
J: TRBJ2-5
CDR3: ASSPSPSRETQY

V: TRBV20-1
J: TRBJ2-7
CDR3: SARAGGTEDYYEQY

V: TRBV11-2
J: TRBJ2-1
CDR3: ASSLLNGGQNEQF

V: TRBV5-5
J: TRBJ2-1
CDR3: ASSTSGSPNEQF

V: TRBV7-8
J: TRBJ2-3
CDR3: ASRASGSSTDTQY

V: TRBV6-2/TRBV6-3
J: TRBJ1-1
CDR3: ASSRLNTEAF

V: TRBV9
J: TRBJ2-1
CDR3: ASSVDFGWSNEQF

V: TRBV10-3
J: TRBJ1-2
CDR3: AISEVVGSLYGYT

V: TRBV18
J: TRBJ2-5
CDR3: ASSRDRQETQY

V: TRBV29-1
J: TRBJ1-4
CDR3: SVFTGGWEKLF

V: TRBV27
J: TRBJ1-2
CDR3: ASSSDRGQGYT

V: TRBV3-1/TRBV3-2
J: TRBJ1-4
CDR3: ASSQAGTNEKLF

V: TRBV18
J: TRBJ1-1
CDR3: ASSPGDTEAF

V: TRBV5-1
J: TRBJ1-1
CDR3: ASSLGGTVNTEAF

V: TRBV28
J: TRBJ1-5
CDR3: ASSPTLGQHNQPQH

V: TRBV19
J: TRBJ2-1
CDR3: ASSMGLAGGTGRHNEQF

V: TRBV3-1/TRBV3-2
J: TRBJ2-7
CDR3: ASTRSGGSYEQY

V: TRBV10-3
J: TRBJ2-7
CDR3: AISESTRKAATYEQY

V: TRBV5-1
J: TRBJ1-2
CDR3: ASSFEGRANYGYT

V: TRBV11-1
J: TRBJ2-7
CDR3: ASSPKRDRFHEQY

V: TRBV19
J: TRBJ1-2
CDR3: ASSRDRANYGYT